Each of the 25 T cell receptor beta chains below was sequenced from the same sample in a study of blood T cell repertoires in COVID-19. Method: immunoSEQ multiplex PCR; TCRdb's copy keeps in-frame clones and lacks some. This sample carries some 240,000 clones, just under 85% of them seen once, and the ten largest clones take roughly a tenth. Sequencing was done on a sample of peripheral blood. Receptor source: an elderly woman with acute or convalescent COVID-19.

The V call is TRBV2, the J call TRBJ2-5; 10 bases align to TRBD2. The length of the CDR3 is 17 residues. CDR1 and CDR2 (germline): SNHLY, FYNNEI. V lost 3 bases and J lost 4; bases outside the gene matches: 11. The CDR3 sequence is CASSDALAGARVETQYF. Written as DNA, the CDR3 is TGTGCCAGCAGTGACGCGCTAGCGGGGGCCAGGGTAGAGACCCAGTACTTC.

The V and J genes are TRBV7-2 and TRBJ2-5, with 12 bases lining up with TRBD2. V shed 5 bases and J 5 bases; nucleotides not matched to a gene: 9. CDR1 and CDR2 (germline): SGHTA, FQGNSA. The CDR3 is 16 residues long. In DNA form, the CDR3 reads TGTGCCAGCAGCAACGCTGGACTAGCGGGGCGGGAGACCCAGTACTTC. Protein: CASSNAGLAGRETQYF.

The V call is TRBV3-1 (or the pseudogene TRBV3-2), the J call TRBJ2-1; TRBD1 is a possible D gene (6 bases). CDR3 length: 15 amino acids. Germline lookup yields CDR1 LGHDT and CDR2 YNNKEL (reference sequence). Trimming left V 4 bases short and J 4 bases short, with 14 bases between. The chain's CDR3 is CASSRAAGVYNEQFF. The CDR3 nucleotides are TGTGCCAGCAGCCGCGCGGCAGGGGTTTACAATGAGCAGTTCTTC.

The chain uses TRBV6-6 and TRBJ2-7; tentatively, D is TRBD1 (6 bases). Per germline, CDR1 MNHNY and CDR2 SVGAGI (reference sequence). CDR3 length: 12 residues. V lost 8 bases and J 6 bases, leaving 14 bases between the germline ends. CDR3 loop: CASRRQGSEQYF. The CDR3 region has the DNA TGTGCCAGCCGTCGCCAGGGGTCCGAGCAGTACTTC.

This chain joins TRBV23-1 and TRBJ1-3; 8 nucleotides align to TRBD1. TRBV23-1 is assigned to the ORF class and has an uncertain function. This CDR3 contains 16 residues. Unmatched junction bases numbered 6, after V lost 4 bases and J lost 1 base. The CDR3 sequence is CASSRRTGRSGNTIYF. The CDR3 DNA is TGCGCCAGCAGTCGTCGGACAGGGCGTTCTGGAAACACCATATATTTT.

This rearrangement joins TRBV30 to TRBJ1-1; D ambiguous. The CDR3 contains 14 residues. V was trimmed by 2 bases and J by 1 base, leaving 11 bases between them. From germline, CDR1 is GTSNPN and CDR2 SVGIG (reference sequence). DNA for the CDR3: TGTGCCTGGAGTCGAGTCTTCCGGAACACTGAAGCTTTCTTT. Its translation is CAWSRVFRNTEAFF. The full variable domain, in which reference TRBV30 and TRBJ1-1 provide the parts outside the CDR3, is SQTIHQWPATLVQPVGSPLSLECTVEGTSNPNLYWYRQAAGRGLQLLFYSVGIGQISSEVPQNLSASRPQDRQFILSSKKLLLSDSGFYLCAWSRVFRNTEAFFGQGTRLTVV.

The chain joins TRBV2 to TRBJ1-1; D call uncertain. There are 13 residues in the CDR3. Germline V gene sequence: CDR1 SNHLY, CDR2 FYNNEI. The V end was cut by 4 bases, the J end by 0 bases, with 6 bases between. In DNA form, the CDR3 reads TGTGCCAGCAGTGGGCCGCTGAACACTGAAGCTTTCTTT. It encodes CASSGPLNTEAFF.

The chain combines TRBV11-2 with TRBJ2-1; 8 nucleotides line up with TRBD1. Trimming removed 3 bases from V and 7 bases from J; junction bases left unmatched: 2. Germline V gene data show CDR1 as SGHAT and CDR2 as FQNNGV. This CDR3 has 13 amino acids. This chain's CDR3 is CASSFRQGNEQFF. DNA of the CDR3: TGTGCCAGCAGCTTCCGACAGGGGAATGAGCAGTTCTTC.

In its sample, this clone was seen once. The chain uses TRBV3-1 (or the pseudogene TRBV3-2) and TRBJ2-5; TRBD1 agrees at 7 bases. The trim removed 3 bases at V and 4 bases at J, leaving 5 bases unmatched. The CDR3 length is 14 residues. Germline V gene data show CDR1 as LGHDT and CDR2 as YNNKEL (reference sequence). The CDR3: CASSHSGQIETQYF. The CDR3 nucleotides are TGTGCCAGCAGCCATTCGGGACAGATAGAGACCCAGTACTTC.

This chain links TRBV6-5 with TRBJ1-6, with 9 bases fitting TRBD1. V dropped 0 bases and J dropped 10; count of bases not matched to a gene: 4. CDR1 is MNHEY, CDR2 SVGAGI, per germline. The CDR3 sequence is 15 residues long. The DNA for the CDR3 is TGTGCCAGCAGTTACTCGGACAGGGGTAGCTCACCCCTCCACTTT. Translated: CASSYSDRGSSPLHF.

The chain is built from TRBV2 and TRBJ1-1; D unresolved. The V end lost 6 bases, the J end lost 2 bases, and 10 bases lay between the germline ends. Germline CDR1 SNHLY, CDR2 FYNNEI. The CDR3 is 13 residues long. CDR3 protein: CASSRHSNTEAFF. The CDR3, as DNA: TGTGCCAGCAGCAGACACTCTAACACTGAAGCTTTCTTT.

The J gene is TRBJ1-4, the V gene TRBV18; TRBD1 agrees at 7 bases. The V and J ends lost 3 bases and 2 bases, in that order; junction bases with no gene match: 3. Germline values: CDR1 KGHSH, CDR2 LQKENI. The CDR3 spans 15 residues. CDR3 nucleotides: TGTGCCAGCTCACCCGGACAGGATACTAATGAAAAACTGTTTTTT. Translation: CASSPGQDTNEKLFF.

The rearrangement uses TRBV23-1 and TRBJ2-3; 9 bases align to TRBD1. TRBV23-1 is annotated as an ORF whose role is uncertain. After removal of 4 bases from V and 3 bases from J, the junction contained 2 bases not matched to a gene. CDR3 length: 14 amino acids. CDR3 in DNA: TGCGCCAGCAGTCTGGACAGGGGAACAGATACGCAGTATTTT. It translates to CASSLDRGTDTQYF.

V and J are TRBV2 and TRBJ1-2, with 8 bases identical to TRBD1. CDR1 is SNHLY, CDR2 FYNNEI, per germline. The CDR3 has 15 residues. With V trimmed by 3 bases and J by 4 bases, 7 bases remained unmatched. The CDR3: CASSDPGQAGYGYTF. The CDR3 coding sequence is TGTGCCAGCAGTGACCCGGGACAGGCGGGCTATGGCTACACCTTC.

Only one count was recorded for this clone. The rearrangement uses TRBV11-2 and TRBJ2-2; 7 nucleotides match TRBD2. CDR1 and CDR2 from the germline V gene are SGHAT and FQNNGV. J lost 1 base, V lost 2 bases, and 10 bases had no gene match. The CDR3 covers 18 residues. The CDR3 bases are TGTGCCAGCAGCTTACCCAGTTTCCTAGCGGTGAACACCGGGGAGCTGTTTTTT. Residues: CASSLPSFLAVNTGELFF.

This rearrangement joins TRBV2 to TRBJ2-1; TRBD1 matches 8 bases. The germline V gene encodes CDR1 SNHLY and CDR2 FYNNEI. The CDR3 extends over 14 amino acids. Trimming cost V 8 bases and J 7 bases; bases outside gene matches: 10. The CDR3 protein is CASFGQGRGNEQFF. The CDR3 bases are TGTGCCAGCTTTGGACAGGGCCGGGGGAATGAGCAGTTCTTC.

The V gene is TRBV3-1 (or the pseudogene TRBV3-2), the J gene TRBJ1-2; D possibly corresponds to TRBD1 (5 bases). CDR1 and CDR2 (germline): LGHDT, YNNKEL (reference sequence). The CDR3 spans 15 residues. V gave up 4 bases and J gave up 4 bases, with 16 bases separating them. CDR3 region: CASSPWTPRGYGYTF. Written as DNA, the CDR3 is TGTGCCAGCAGCCCGTGGACACCCCGCGGCTATGGCTACACCTTC.

Only one count was recorded for this clone. The chain employs TRBV6-5 and TRBJ2-3; 9 bases match TRBD2. This CDR3 region has 16 residues. Per germline, CDR1 MNHEY and CDR2 SVGAGI. The junction had 4 bases not matched to a gene; V was cut back by 2 bases and J by 1 base. CDR3 sequence reads: CASSYPRTSGTDTQYF. CDR3 sequence (DNA): TGTGCCAGCAGTTACCCCCGGACTAGCGGCACAGATACGCAGTATTTT.

The chain combines TRBV2 with TRBJ1-5; D is uncertain. V was shortened by 3 bases and J by 0 bases, with 18 bases between the two germline ends. CDR3 length: 18 residues. The V gene's germline CDR1 is SNHLY and CDR2 FYNNEI. The CDR3 DNA is TGTGCCAGCAGTGATATGCCCTGGGTGAGGTATAGCAATCAGCCCCAGCATTTT. Translation: CASSDMPWVRYSNQPQHF.

The chain joins TRBV10-1 to TRBJ2-7, with D possibly TRBD2 on 7 matching bases. Germline values: CDR1 WNHNN, CDR2 SYGVQD (reference sequence). There are 17 residues in the CDR3. Trimming pared 0 bases from V and 6 bases from J, leaving 21 bases between. The CDR3 is CASSESGGPGISREQYF. DNA for the CDR3: TGCGCCAGCAGTGAGTCCGGGGGGCCCGGAATTTCTCGCGAGCAGTACTTC.

The CDR3 DNA follows: TGTGCCAGCAGCTTAGCGGTCGGTGGGACTGTTGGCTACACCTTC. It codes for CASSLAVGGTVGYTF. The V and J genes are TRBV7-9 and TRBJ1-2; D possibly corresponds to TRBD1 (5 bases). Germline CDR1 reads SEHNR; CDR2 reads FQNEAQ (reference sequence). V lost 0 bases and J lost 7, with 15 bases in between. This CDR3 comprises 15 residues. Based on the CDR3 plus reference TRBV7-9 and TRBJ1-2, the full variable domain is DTGVSQNPRHKITKRGQNVTFRCDPISEHNRLYWYRQTLGQGPEFLTYFQNEAQLEKSRLLSDRFSAERPKGSFSTLEIQRTEQGDSAMYLCASSLAVGGTVGYTFGSGTRLTVV.

The chain recombines TRBV5-1 with TRBJ1-2; 9 bases are shared with TRBD1. There are 14 residues in the CDR3. Germline CDR1 SGHRS, CDR2 YFSETQ. J was trimmed by 8 bases and V by 5 bases; bases with no gene match: 10. The CDR3 is CASRPGTGFRGYTF. As DNA, the CDR3 is TGCGCCAGCAGGCCCGGGACAGGGTTTAGGGGCTACACCTTC.

The chain combines TRBV4-1 with TRBJ2-1, with D perhaps matching TRBD2 (5 bases). With 0 bases removed from V and 5 bases from J, the gap between germline ends came to 20 bases. CDR1 is MGHRA and CDR2 is YSYEKL in the germline V gene. This CDR3 has 18 amino acids. CDR3 sequence reads: CASSQDGPDFGQDNEQFF. The CDR3, as DNA: TGCGCCAGCAGCCAAGATGGGCCGGACTTTGGGCAGGACAATGAGCAGTTCTTC.

The chain couples TRBV9 to TRBJ2-7, with D perhaps TRBD1 (6 bases). The CDR3 spans 14 residues. Germline V gene data show CDR1 as SGDLS and CDR2 as YYNGEE. Between the trimmed V and J ends, which lost 2 bases and 3 bases, there was a span of 12 bases. The CDR3 here is CASSVNRDRYEQYF. In DNA, the CDR3 is TGTGCCAGCAGCGTGAACAGGGATCGCTACGAGCAGTACTTC.

The V and J genes are TRBV7-2 and TRBJ1-3; 8 bases are shared with TRBD1. From germline, CDR1 is SGHTA and CDR2 FQGNSA. The CDR3 totals 18 residues. Unmatched junction bases numbered 7, after V lost 0 bases and J lost 0 bases. CDR3 in DNA: TGTGCCAGCAGCTTAGCGCCGACAGGGGCAAACTCTGGAAACACCATATATTTT. Protein: CASSLAPTGANSGNTIYF.